This TCR beta chain was documented in a study of cytomegalovirus exposure and HLA in healthy donors (TCRdb year 2017). About the investigation overall: According to an earlier analysis of several hundred of the donors, 150 million to 200 million T cells yielded some 110 million unique TCR beta sequences and 276 Gb of sequence data. Donor age, sex, ethnicity and CMV serostatus were collected together with the repertoire data. The study was designed to test whether signatures of past pathogen exposure could be identified by cataloging public T cell receptors. Because of strong linkage in the cohort, five DR-DQ haplotypes were treated as single units for association and clustering. In addition to the first cohort of about 650 subjects, a separate validation cohort of 100 to 150 different subjects was used. Every repertoire in the discovery cohort had been generated on one and the same sequencing platform. About 300 gigabases of sequencing data and 91 million or so unique TCR sequences made up an early release that covered approximately 650 HLA-typed donors. Typing coverage varied by locus: roughly 620-640 donors for A, B, C, DRB1 and DQB1; approximately 520 for DQA1; more than 600 for DPA1; fewer than 480 for DPB1. In the later analysis, no new phenotypic data were used to find candidate immune exposures; instead, reliance was placed on TCR beta sequences and their occurrence across donors. A later analysis re-examined previously published TCR beta repertoires from more than 600 donors and added high-resolution HLA genotyping to investigate patterns of TCR occurrence. Among roughly 400 genotyped donors of the cohort, an average of roughly 230,000 unique TCR beta nucleotide sequences was sequenced per donor, of which about 20% were non-productive. An earlier analysis of 587 of the donors used high-throughput TCR beta sequencing to judge whether each TCR beta V gene segment behaved as functional or pseudogenic. A later genetic analysis took genome-wide SNP genotypes for about three fifths of the 666 donors and used that subset as a discovery cohort. Among the roughly 410 genotyped donors, approximately 82% belonged to the genetic ancestry cluster associated with self-reported Caucasian donors. The study combined high-throughput TCR immunosequencing, statistical association of individual TCRs with disease status, and machine learning to predict cytomegalovirus infection status. Class I and class II HLA loci were covered by the typing at four-digit resolution. The T cell repertoires of roughly 660 subjects were profiled by immunosequencing and related to cytomegalovirus serostatus. Overall study outcomes, separate from this receptor: A total of around 150 TCR beta chains were listed by the study as associated with cytomegalovirus. HLA typing was unavailable for some donors at each locus, so association tests used only the typed subset. Presence/absence analyses assumed roughly uniform sequencing depth across donors, an assumption that may not hold. A group of highly shared sequence variants was considered likely to be a technical artifact of the sequencing pipeline. Linkage disequilibrium might explain the correlated functional status among segregating V segments, but an unknown experimental factor could not be excluded. Some IMGT-functional V segments, including TRBV6-2 and TRBV6-3, could not be told apart with the 87-base-pair reads, so those segments were excluded. According to a later analysis, most CMV-associated TCR beta chains appeared to be HLA-restricted, and the HLA associations seemed to be driven largely by CMV exposure. The classifier was reported to diagnose cytomegalovirus status with high specificity and sensitivity in both the original and validation cohorts. A later analysis found that HLA-associated TCR beta chains were more clonally expanded and had lower generation probabilities than equally common non-associated chains. Because counts were too low, about 15 rarely observed V segments, including chromosome 9 orphons, were left out of the earlier analysis of about 500 of the donors. In this cohort, only TCR beta chains were sequenced, and detectable features were limited by the absence of alpha or paired-chain data. At a false discovery rate of 0.05, a later analysis linked under 20,000 TCR beta sequences to specific HLA alleles. A few of the identified cytomegalovirus-associated TCR beta chains were confirmed in vitro to be specific for cytomegalovirus antigens. A later genetic analysis reported fewer N-insertions in productive TCRs among donors in an Asian-associated ancestry cluster than the roughly 720-donor mean. A later genetic analysis associated a missense DCLRE1C variant with V-gene and J-gene trimming of TCR beta chains, and an independent cohort replicated the association. Immune exposure information for the cohort was limited to CMV serostatus. The authors suggested that the approach could potentially be generalized to other disease states and immunological phenotypes. In an earlier analysis of around 500 of the donors, most TCR beta V segments appeared in productive rearrangements about 90% or about 30% of the time, broadly matching IMGT annotations. A later analysis reported that several top co-occurrence clusters appeared linked to parvovirus B19, influenza, CMV and Epstein-Barr virus. When HLA alleles, especially DR and DQ, strongly co-occurred, TCR associations were difficult to assign to individual alleles. A later analysis found that TCR association rates varied across HLA loci, with DRB1 alleles showing the most associated TCRs and HLA-C alleles the fewest. Across donors, most TCR sequences were observed very rarely, whereas some public TCRs were present in many individuals. A further reported finding was that TCR beta sequences accurately predicted the HLA-A and HLA-B alleles for most subjects in the first cohort.

The library was made by the immunoSEQ multiplex PCR assay. The multiplex PCR relied on a mix of 60 forward primers for TCR Vbeta segments and 13 reverse primers for TCR Jbeta segments. The CDR3 region of rearranged TCR beta genes was amplified from genomic DNA by a multiplex PCR assay. On the Illumina HiSeq System, the amplified TCR beta libraries were sequenced as 87-base-pair reads. The authors processed their data as follows. A later analysis tallied roughly 78 million unique TCR beta chains across the approximately 670 repertoires, and about 12 million of those chains were shared by two or more donors. Raw reads were error-corrected and collapsed into unique sequences by a nearest-neighbor algorithm in which closely related sequences were merged to remove PCR and sequencing errors. CDR3 sequences were aligned to IMGT reference sequences to assign V, D and J gene segments. Each retained sequence needed at least a six-nucleotide match to both a V gene segment and a J gene segment. Rearrangements were classified as productive when the CDR3 lacked stop codons and remained in frame with V and J, and all other rearrangements were classified as non-productive. Following IMGT convention, CDR3 was defined as the stretch from the second conserved V-encoded cysteine to the conserved J-encoded phenylalanine. The earlier analysis of about 620 of the donors excluded sequences that lacked an unambiguous match to a single V gene segment. An earlier analysis of 587 of the donors classified V segments as functional when productive rearrangements were above 56.7% and as segregating when the standard deviation between donors was above 5%. A statistical classification framework was developed to diagnose cytomegalovirus status using the catalog of TCR beta chain sequences. In a later analysis, TCR nucleotide sequences were compared against IMGT/GENE-DB human TR gene sequences so that V and J genes could be assigned. A later analysis assigned CDR3 sequences and most-parsimonious VDJ recombination scenarios with the TCRdist pipeline. In a later analysis, every TCR beta chain was defined by the combination of its CDR3 amino acid sequence and its V-gene family, and reads without a unique V-gene family were dropped. As a way to deal with suspected cross-contamination and a sequencing artifact, a later analysis dropped approximately 570 nucleotide sequences that were highly shared and had low generation probability. In a later analysis, a clonal expansion index for each public chain was calculated from normalized within-repertoire ranks of inferred template counts. A later analysis computed generation probabilities with a VDJ recombination model fitted to out-of-frame rearrangements, and checked the results against IGoR. In a later analysis, hypergeometric tests were used to score TCR-TCR, TCR-HLA and TCR-CMV co-occurrence, with a repertoire-size bias correction applied to TCR pairs. False discovery rates were estimated in a later analysis by permuting HLA or CMV assignments 20 times. A later analysis grouped co-occurring TCRs with DBSCAN, adding TCRdist sequence similarity when clustering within HLA-allele-positive subsets. Repertoires with fewer than 30,000 or more than 120,000 public chains were left out of co-occurrence clustering, as were a handful of repertoires with anomalous nucleotide sharing. TCRdb retrieved this table from immuneACCESS and kept in-frame rearrangements only. Not all clones are present; in checked studies, unresolved V genes account for under half, and no reason is known for the remainder. V and J calls and clone size are those listed in that table; D and trimming were worked out from the DNA. Across this sample there are approximately 100,000 clones, with about 77% seen only once. In total, the top ten clones hold around 4.8% of the sample.

The cohort comprised 666 healthy bone marrow donors. Cohort members were all nominally healthy when sampled, although unrecorded immune exposures were likely present. The donor was CMV seropositive and belonged to the group of over 250 seropositive cohort members. A peripheral blood sample was collected from each donor, and TCR beta sequencing was performed on peripheral blood mononuclear cells. The Qiagen DNeasy Blood Extraction Kit was used to extract genomic DNA from the blood cell samples. About this clone itself: Its antigen is still unknown. Base qualities are not recorded, but no much larger clone differs from it by a single base.

Trimmed from V: 2 bases; trimmed from J: 3 bases; junction bases lacking a gene match: 2. Counted from cysteine to phenylalanine, this CDR3 has 13 amino acids. The entry retains the CDR3 DNA only, 39 bases that are in frame from base 1. CDR1 and CDR2 were assigned from the germline V gene (reference sequence) as GTSNPN and SVGIG. The source is a young woman in good health and CMV-seropositive. The sequence joins TRBV30 to TRBJ1-1; TRBD1 fits 8 bases in the junction. The specimen was PBMCs. The CDR3 loop reads CAWSKTGDTEAFF. The nucleotide sequence reads as follows: TGTGCCTGGAGTAAGACAGGGGACACTGAAGCTTTCTTT. With the rest looked up from the reference TRBV30 and TRBJ1-1 genes rather than sequenced, the full variable domain is SQTIHQWPATLVQPVGSPLSLECTVEGTSNPNLYWYRQAAGRGLQLLFYSVGIGQISSEVPQNLSASRPQDRQFILSSKKLLLSDSGFYLCAWSKTGDTEAFFGQGTRLTVV.